This T cell receptor (beta chain) derives from a study of blood T cell repertoires in COVID-19. Measured with immunoSEQ multiplex PCR; TCRdb has only the in-frame clones, and not every one. Of more than 65,000 clones in the sample, about 93% are singletons; the top ten hold nearly 8.5%. This CDR3 is 13 amino acids long. The V and J ends lost 0 bases and 3 bases respectively, with 6 bases between them. Looked up from germline, CDR1 is MNHEY and CDR2 is SVGEGT. The rearrangement links TRBV6-2 or TRBV6-3 to TRBJ2-7, with unresolved D. Specimen: peripheral blood. The receptor was derived from a human donor in a cohort sampled during active COVID-19. CDR3 residues: CASSYSFGYEQYF. The CDR3 region has the DNA TGTGCCAGCAGTTACTCCTTCGGCTACGAGCAGTACTTC.